One and the same sample provided the 18 T cell receptor beta chains below, sequenced in a study of T cells in Graves' hyperthyroidism and ophthalmopathy. RNA transcripts gave rise to amplified TCR beta CDR3 regions. With the HTBI primer set, the TCR CDR3 went through a first round of RT-PCR. TCRdb reprocessed the multiplex PCR reads via MiXCR and lists one record per CDR3 protein. This repertoire shows 700,000 to 850,000 distinct CDR3 sequences, roughly a third found once; its top ten account for approximately 31%. The source material was blood. These receptors all stem from a woman between 35 and 50 years old with Graves' hyperthyroidism.

This clonotype was seen once. CDR3 region: CASTLQGGNTEAFF. In DNA form, the CDR3 reads TGTGCCAGCACTTTACAGGGAGGGAACACTGAAGCTTTCTTT. This chain uses TRBV7-2 with TRBJ1-1; D may be TRBD1 (6 bases). Trimming pared 7 bases from V and 1 base from J, leaving 13 bases between. The CDR3 is 14 residues long. From germline, CDR1 is SGHTA and CDR2 FQGNSA.

This clonotype was counted only a few times. The chain recombines TRBV14 with TRBJ1-4, with D hard to call. V was pared by 6 bases and J by 7 bases, with 12 bases between. Germline loops: CDR1 SGHDN, CDR2 FVKESK. The CDR3 extends over 13 amino acids. DNA of the CDR3: TGTGCCAGCAGTCAATCTCATGCTGAAAAACTGTTTTTT. This codes for CASSQSHAEKLFF.

This clonotype has just a few counts. The J gene is TRBJ2-3, the V gene TRBV29-1; no clear D. This CDR3 region has 16 residues. Trimming left V 3 bases short and J 5 bases short, with 21 bases between. CDR1 is SQVTM, CDR2 ANQGSEA, per germline. The CDR3 nucleotides are TGCAGCGTTGAGGGCATTTGGGATGGGTCCGGAGATACGCAGTATTTT. It yields the protein CSVEGIWDGSGDTQYF.

At least ten counts were recorded for this clonotype. The V gene is TRBV10-3, the J gene TRBJ1-4, with 7 positions matching TRBD1. Germline CDR1 and CDR2: ENHRY and SYGVKD. The CDR3 is 15 residues long. V was pared by 0 bases and J by 8 bases, with 6 bases of the junction left unmatched. The CDR3 nucleotides are TGTGCCATCAGTGAGTCCCGACAGGGATGGGAAAAACTGTTTTTT. This encodes CAISESRQGWEKLFF.

This clonotype was seen only once. The DNA of the CDR3 is TGTGCCGGCCGAGCGGGACTCACAGATACGCAGTATTTT. It yields the protein CAGRAGLTDTQYF. This chain joins TRBV7-9 and TRBJ2-3; 7 positions match TRBD2. The CDR3 covers 13 residues. Germline V gives CDR1 SEHNR, CDR2 FQNEAQ (reference sequence). V shed 11 bases and J 2 bases; nucleotides not matched to a gene: 7.

This clonotype showed up just a few times. V usage is TRBV6-2 or TRBV6-3 and J usage is TRBJ1-2; D gene ambiguous. The CDR3 is 15 residues long. V shed 1 base and J shed 5 bases, with 14 bases lying between them. Germline V gene lookup returns CDR1 MNHEY and CDR2 SVGEGT. The DNA of the CDR3 is TGTGCCAGCAGTTACTGGACGGTCGAACATTATGGCTACACCTTC. Translating gives CASSYWTVEHYGYTF.

This clonotype appeared many times. This sequence joins TRBV7-8 and TRBJ1-5, with TRBD1 matching 10 bases. Germline assignment: CDR1 SGHVS and CDR2 FQNEAQ. With 5 bases clipped from V and 2 bases from J, the junction kept 15 bases outside the gene matches. CDR3 length: 19 residues. The CDR3 nucleotides are TGTGCCAGCAGCCGCAACTCCGGGACAGGGGTTGGTGGCAATCAGCCCCAGCATTTT. Its translation: CASSRNSGTGVGGNQPQHF.

CDR3 coding DNA: TGTGCCAGTAACCCCGGGACATCCACCGGGGAGCTGTTTTTT. Its protein product is CASNPGTSTGELFF. The rearrangement uses TRBV19 and TRBJ2-2; tentatively, D is TRBD1 (6 bases). The CDR3 has 14 amino acids. The germline V and J ends were trimmed by 7 bases and 4 bases, with 13 bases remaining between them. Per the germline V gene, CDR1 is LNHDA and CDR2 is SQIVND (reference sequence).

The chain links TRBV20-1 to TRBJ1-4; no firm D call. The V gene's germline CDR1 is DFQATT and CDR2 SNEGSKA (reference sequence). Trimming pared 4 bases from V and 0 bases from J, leaving 18 bases between. This CDR3 is 17 amino acids long. The CDR3 sequence is CSAIPLLAGATNEKLFF. The CDR3 region has the DNA TGCAGTGCTATTCCCCTCCTTGCTGGTGCAACTAATGAAAAACTGTTTTTT.

This clonotype has ten or more counts. In DNA, the CDR3 is TGTGCCAGCAGCTTAGAGCGGGAGGACCCCTACGAGCAGTACTTC. It specifies CASSLEREDPYEQYF. The chain links TRBV7-2 to TRBJ2-7; 9 positions match TRBD2. The CDR3 has 15 residues. J gave up 2 bases and V 1 base, and 3 bases lay outside the gene matches. The V gene's germline CDR1 is SGHTA and CDR2 FQGNSA.

This clonotype has a count of ten or more. CDR3 sequence: CASSIVGPRRGYTF. The CDR3 nucleotides read TGTGCCAGTAGTATCGTGGGACCCCGCCGCGGCTACACCTTC. The chain employs TRBV19 and TRBJ1-2; perhaps TRBD1 as D (5 bases). The CDR3 extends over 14 amino acids. Germline V gene sequence: CDR1 LNHDA, CDR2 SQIVND (reference sequence). Trimming took 3 bases from V and 8 from J, leaving 16 bases between them.

The rearrangement uses TRBV10-3 and TRBJ1-1; D remains unclear. This CDR3 region has 16 residues. Trimming took 5 bases from V and 1 from J, leaving 17 bases between them. The V gene's germline CDR1 is ENHRY and CDR2 SYGVKD. The CDR3 region is CAISPHQTERNTEAFF. CDR3 in DNA: TGTGCCATCAGTCCCCACCAGACCGAGAGGAACACTGAAGCTTTCTTT.

The chain links TRBV5-1 to TRBJ2-2; D uncertain. Trimming stripped 4 bases from V and 3 bases from J, with 10 bases between. This CDR3 has 14 amino acids. Germline CDR1 reads SGHRS; CDR2 reads YFSETQ. CDR3 DNA: TGCGCCAGCAGCCCAGATTATTACACCGGGGAGCTGTTTTTT. As protein: CASSPDYYTGELFF.

On this clonotype: One base away lies a much larger clone, so this may be a sequencing read error. The chain has TRBV7-2 and TRBJ1-2, with 7 bases that match TRBD1. The CDR3 length is 15 residues. CDR1 is SGHTA and CDR2 is FQGNSA in the germline V gene. CDR3 residues: CASSNRQGLGYGYAF. In nucleotides, the CDR3 is TGTGCCAGCAGCAACCGACAGGGCTTGGGCTATGGCTACGCCTTC.

This clonotype came up many times. The chain employs TRBV5-1 and TRBJ2-7; D is unresolved. V was clipped by 2 bases and J by 2 bases, with 11 bases between them. Per the germline V gene, CDR1 is SGHRS and CDR2 is YFSETQ. There are 14 residues in the CDR3. CDR3 loop: CASSFGVPAYEQYF. CDR3 nucleotides: TGCGCCAGCAGCTTTGGGGTTCCGGCCTACGAGCAGTACTTC.

This clonotype came up once. The chain joins TRBV7-9 to TRBJ1-2, with TRBD1 identical over 7 bases. Losses at the gene ends were 8 bases for V and 4 bases for J; bases not matched to a gene: 10. CDR3 length: 14 amino acids. The V gene's germline CDR1 is SEHNR and CDR2 FQNEAQ (reference sequence). The CDR3: CASSPGTAIYGYTF. As DNA, the CDR3 is TGTGCCAGCTCACCGGGGACAGCGATCTATGGCTACACCTTC.

This clonotype was detected ten times or more. This sequence joins TRBV19 and TRBJ1-2; D uncertain. CDR1 and CDR2 (germline): LNHDA, SQIVND (reference sequence). The CDR3 is 13 residues long. V was pared by 7 bases and J by 7 bases, with 16 bases between. The CDR3 here is CASTEQLEGGYTF. The CDR3 region has the DNA TGTGCCAGTACGGAACAGTTGGAGGGTGGCTACACCTTC.

This rearrangement joins TRBV27 to TRBJ2-2, with D perhaps given as TRBD1 or TRBD2 (5 bases each). The CDR3 sequence is 16 residues long. The ends were cut back, 2 bases at V and 6 bases at J, with 16 bases in the middle. CDR1 MNHEY and CDR2 SMNVEV come from the germline V gene (reference sequence). CDR3 coding DNA: TGTGCCAGCAGTTTACGGGGCCGGTTCGGGGCCGGGGAGCTGTTTTTT. Protein sequence: CASSLRGRFGAGELFF.